This entry describes one T cell receptor beta chain. Its target is not known. CDR1 and CDR2 (germline): LGHNT, FRNRAP. The CDR3 consists of 14 residues. V was trimmed by 3 bases and J by 4 bases, leaving 10 bases between them. This record comes from a study of long-term antiretroviral therapy in people with HIV. The overall study: Some samples came about a decade before the 2015 immediate-ART recommendation, and these were the earliest. Points from the study as a whole: The study found that diversity rose after ART but stayed below transplant donor controls.

Run at survey level, the immunoSEQ assay was version v3.0. This table comes from immunoSEQ multiplex PCR, and its TCRdb copy is limited to in-frame clones, with some not included. This sample yields fewer than 45,000 clones, of which 82% are seen a single time; around 13% belongs to the top ten. Inclusion required at least two post-ART and at least one pre-ART PBMC samples. Participants living with HIV all received treatment in the United States. The starting material was unsorted PBMCs, obtained 0.3 years after starting antiretroviral therapy. The receptor's source is a man younger than 30 with HIV. The chain couples TRBV12-5 to TRBJ1-5; a possible D gene is TRBD1 (5 bases). CDR3 nucleotide sequence: TGTGCTAGTGGTTTTGCGGGGGTGAATCAGCCCCAGCATTTT. It translates to CASGFAGVNQPQHF.